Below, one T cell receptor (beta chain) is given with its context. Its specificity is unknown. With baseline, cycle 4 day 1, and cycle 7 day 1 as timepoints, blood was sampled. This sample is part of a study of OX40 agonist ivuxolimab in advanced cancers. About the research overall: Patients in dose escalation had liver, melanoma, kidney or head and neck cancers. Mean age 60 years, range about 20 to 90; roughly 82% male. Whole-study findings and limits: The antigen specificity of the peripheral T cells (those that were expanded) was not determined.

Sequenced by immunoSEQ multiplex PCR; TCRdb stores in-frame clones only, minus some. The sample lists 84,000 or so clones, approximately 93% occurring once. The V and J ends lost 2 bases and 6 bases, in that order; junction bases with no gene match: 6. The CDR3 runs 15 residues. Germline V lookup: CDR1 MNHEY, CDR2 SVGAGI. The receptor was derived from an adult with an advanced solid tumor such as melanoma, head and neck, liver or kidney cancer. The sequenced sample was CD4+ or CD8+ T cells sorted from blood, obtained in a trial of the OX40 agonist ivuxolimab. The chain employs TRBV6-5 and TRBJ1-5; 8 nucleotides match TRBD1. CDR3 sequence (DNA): TGTGCCAGCAGTTACGTACAGGGGGGTGGTCAGCCCCAGCATTTT. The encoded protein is CASSYVQGGGQPQHF.